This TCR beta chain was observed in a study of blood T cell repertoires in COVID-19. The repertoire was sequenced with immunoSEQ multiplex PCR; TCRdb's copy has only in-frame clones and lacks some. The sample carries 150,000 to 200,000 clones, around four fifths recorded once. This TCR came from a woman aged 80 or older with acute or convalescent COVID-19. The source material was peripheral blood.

The CDR3 DNA sequence: TGTGCCAGCTCACCACCCCAGCGGAGCTCCTACGAGCAGTACTTC. Its translation is CASSPPQRSSYEQYF. This chain joins TRBV18 and TRBJ2-7; a possible D gene is TRBD2 (5 bases). Per the germline V gene, CDR1 is KGHSH and CDR2 is LQKENI. V lost 0 bases, J lost 0 bases, and 9 bases lay in between. This CDR3 comprises 15 residues.